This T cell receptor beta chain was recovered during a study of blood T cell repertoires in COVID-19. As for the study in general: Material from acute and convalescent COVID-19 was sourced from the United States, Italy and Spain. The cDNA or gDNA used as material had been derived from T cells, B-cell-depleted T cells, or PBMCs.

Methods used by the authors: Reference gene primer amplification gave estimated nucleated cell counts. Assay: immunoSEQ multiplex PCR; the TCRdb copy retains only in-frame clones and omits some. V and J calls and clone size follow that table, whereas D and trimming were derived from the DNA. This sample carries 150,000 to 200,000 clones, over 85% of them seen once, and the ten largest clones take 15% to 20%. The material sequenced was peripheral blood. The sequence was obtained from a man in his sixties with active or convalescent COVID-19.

The CDR3, as DNA: TGCGCCAGCAGCTTGGCTAGCGGGGGCGGGTATGAGCAGTTCTTC. Protein: CASSLASGGGYEQFF. V gene TRBV5-1 combines with J gene TRBJ2-1; TRBD2 agrees at 10 bases. Germline V gives CDR1 SGHRS, CDR2 YFSETQ. J was trimmed by 8 bases and V by 0 bases; bases with no gene match: 5. The CDR3 is 15 residues long.